The clone carrying this TCR beta chain has at least ten counts. The antigen remains unidentified. This specimen belongs to a study of T cells in Graves' hyperthyroidism and ophthalmopathy. Study findings and constraints: Ophthalmopathy stood apart from stable hyperthyroidism in a 13 V-J model.

Not enrolled were patients with uncontrolled infection, other autoimmune disease, pregnancy or lactation. Thyroid ultrasound and orbital computed tomography, with clinical symptoms and serum thyroxine and TRAb, informed diagnoses. From RNA transcripts, TCR beta CDR3 regions were amplified. The HTBI set primed first-round TCR CDR3 RT-PCR. TCRdb analysed the multiplex PCR reads with MiXCR anew, one entry per CDR3 protein. The data show 500,000 to 600,000 distinct CDR3 sequences, around 50% seen once. The sequenced material came from peripheral blood or thyroid tissue (not recorded which). This clonotype was obtained from an adult woman with Graves' disease, either hyperthyroidism or ophthalmopathy (not recorded which).

This CDR3 reads CSARVRTSGLRETQYF. For the CDR3, the DNA is TGCAGTGCTAGAGTTCGCACTAGCGGACTTCGGGAGACCCAGTACTTC. This chain joins TRBV20-1 and TRBJ2-5; TRBD2 agrees at 8 bases. Losses at the gene ends were 1 base for V and 5 bases for J; bases not matched to a gene: 12. CDR1 and CDR2 from the germline V gene are DFQATT and SNEGSKA (reference sequence). The CDR3 contains 16 residues.